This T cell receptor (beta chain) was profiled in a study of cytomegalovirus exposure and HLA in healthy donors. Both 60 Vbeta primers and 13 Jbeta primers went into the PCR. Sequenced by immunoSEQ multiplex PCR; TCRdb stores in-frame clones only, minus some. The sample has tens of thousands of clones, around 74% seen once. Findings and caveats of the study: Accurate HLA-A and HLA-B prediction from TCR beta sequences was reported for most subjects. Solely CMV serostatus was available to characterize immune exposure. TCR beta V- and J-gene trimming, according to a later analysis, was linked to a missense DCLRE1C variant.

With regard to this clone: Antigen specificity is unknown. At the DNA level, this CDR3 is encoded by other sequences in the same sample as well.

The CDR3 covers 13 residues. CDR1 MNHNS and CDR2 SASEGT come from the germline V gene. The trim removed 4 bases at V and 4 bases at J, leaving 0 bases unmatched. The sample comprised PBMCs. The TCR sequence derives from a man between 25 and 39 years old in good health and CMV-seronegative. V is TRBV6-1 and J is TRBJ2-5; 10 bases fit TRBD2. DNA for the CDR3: TGTGCCAGCAGTGTAGCGGGAGGAGAGACCCAGTACTTC. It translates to CASSVAGGETQYF.